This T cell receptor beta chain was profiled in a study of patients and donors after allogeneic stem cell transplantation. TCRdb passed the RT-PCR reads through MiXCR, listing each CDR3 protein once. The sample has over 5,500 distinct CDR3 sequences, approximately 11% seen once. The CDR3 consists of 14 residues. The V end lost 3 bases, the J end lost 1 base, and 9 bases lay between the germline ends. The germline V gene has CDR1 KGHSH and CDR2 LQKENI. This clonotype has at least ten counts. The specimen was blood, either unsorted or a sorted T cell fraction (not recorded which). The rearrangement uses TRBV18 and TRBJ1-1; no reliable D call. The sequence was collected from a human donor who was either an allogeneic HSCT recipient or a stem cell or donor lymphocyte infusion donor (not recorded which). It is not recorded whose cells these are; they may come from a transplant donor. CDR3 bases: TGTGCCAGCTCACCGCAGACAAGGAACACTGAAGCTTTCTTT. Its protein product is CASSPQTRNTEAFF.